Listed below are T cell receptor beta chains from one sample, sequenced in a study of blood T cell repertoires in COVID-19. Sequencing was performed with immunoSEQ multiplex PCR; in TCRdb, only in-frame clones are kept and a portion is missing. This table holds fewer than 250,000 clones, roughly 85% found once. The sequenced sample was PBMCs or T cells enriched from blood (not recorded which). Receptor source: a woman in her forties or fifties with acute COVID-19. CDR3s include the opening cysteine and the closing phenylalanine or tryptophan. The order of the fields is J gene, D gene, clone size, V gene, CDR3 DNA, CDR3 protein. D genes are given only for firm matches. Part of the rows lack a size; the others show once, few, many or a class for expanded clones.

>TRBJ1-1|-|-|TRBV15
TGTGCCACCAGCGGAGGGTCAGCAGGGAACACTGAAGCTTTCTTT
CATSGGSAGNTEAFF
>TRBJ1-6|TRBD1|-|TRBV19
TGTGCCAGTAGCCAGGGGGACAGGGTCCGTTCACCCCTCCACTTT
CASSQGDRVRSPLHF
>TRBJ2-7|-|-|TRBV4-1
TGCGCCAGCAGCCTCGACGGCGACTCCTCCTACGAGCAGTACTTC
CASSLDGDSSYEQYF
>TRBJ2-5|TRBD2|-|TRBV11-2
TGTGCCAGCAGCCGGACTAGCGGGGGGGCTGAGACCCAGTACTTC
CASSRTSGGAETQYF
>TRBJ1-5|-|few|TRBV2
TGTGCCAGCAGCGAGGGATGGGGAGGCAATCAGCCCCAGCATTTT
CASSEGWGGNQPQHF
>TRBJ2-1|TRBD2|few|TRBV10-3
TGTGCCATCAGTGAACGGACTAGCGGCCCTAGCTCCTACAATGAGCAGTTCTTC
CAISERTSGPSSYNEQFF
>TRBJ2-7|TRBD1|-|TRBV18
TGTGCCAGCTCATCGGGACAGGGGCGAAACTACGAGCAGTACTTC
CASSSGQGRNYEQYF
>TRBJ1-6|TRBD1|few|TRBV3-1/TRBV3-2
TGTGCCAGCAGACAGGGACAGTATAATTCACCCCTCCACTTT
CASRQGQYNSPLHF
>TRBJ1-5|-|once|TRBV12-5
TGTGCTAGTGGGTATTCAGGGGTAGGGGATCAGCCCCAGCATTTT
CASGYSGVGDQPQHF
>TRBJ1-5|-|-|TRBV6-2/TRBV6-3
TGTGCCAGCAGCCGACAGCTCAATCAGCCCCAGCATTTT
CASSRQLNQPQHF